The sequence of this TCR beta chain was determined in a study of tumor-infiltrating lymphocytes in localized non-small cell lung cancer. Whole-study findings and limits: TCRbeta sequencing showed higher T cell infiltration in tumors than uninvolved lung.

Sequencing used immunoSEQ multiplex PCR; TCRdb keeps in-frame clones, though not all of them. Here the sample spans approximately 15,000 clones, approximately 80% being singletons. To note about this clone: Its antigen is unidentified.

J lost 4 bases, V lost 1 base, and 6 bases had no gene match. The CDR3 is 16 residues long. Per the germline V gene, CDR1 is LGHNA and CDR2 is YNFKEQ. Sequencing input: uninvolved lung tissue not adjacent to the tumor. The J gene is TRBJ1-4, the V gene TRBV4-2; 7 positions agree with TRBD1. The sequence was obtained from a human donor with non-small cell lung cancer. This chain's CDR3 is CASSQVRGQDNEKLFF. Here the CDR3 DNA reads TGTGCCAGCAGCCAAGTACGAGGACAGGATAATGAAAAACTGTTTTTT.